This T cell receptor beta chain is drawn from a study of control samples from healthy donors and cancer patients. The germline V gene encodes CDR1 SGHTA and CDR2 FQGNSA. This CDR3 region has 17 residues. With 2 bases removed from V and 5 bases from J, the gap between germline ends came to 19 bases. Sequencing used immunoSEQ multiplex PCR; TCRdb keeps in-frame clones, though not all of them. The table includes some 100,000 clones, more than 85% detected once. This sequence joins TRBV7-2 and TRBJ2-1; D gene unclear. The clonotype originates from a woman aged 50 to 65 in good health. Material: blood. DNA of the CDR3: TGTGCCAGCAGCTTATACGGCCGCGCTGGCCAACACAATGAGCAGTTCTTC. Protein sequence: CASSLYGRAGQHNEQFF.